This entry is about one TCR beta chain. The data were produced by immunoSEQ multiplex PCR, yet TCRdb's version contains in-frame clones alone and is incomplete. The data contain about 71,000 clones, about four fifths of them seen just once; the ten biggest clones take up around 0.72%. The CDR3 covers 17 residues. Germline CDR1 is LGHNT and CDR2 is FRNRAP. V lost 2 bases and J 4 bases, leaving 18 bases between the germline ends. The sample is drawn from a study of T cell clones after liver transplantation. Turning to the study itself: In this trial, immunosuppression withdrawal was attempted within 2 years of liver transplant. Three of eight recipients were HCV-positive; others had non-autoimmune, non-viral indications.

The specimen comprised CD4+ T cells from blood, sampled 12 months after liver transplant. This chain links TRBV12-5 with TRBJ2-1; a possible D gene is TRBD2 (5 bases). This receptor was obtained from a human patient who received a liver transplant. Some of the T cells may derive from the graft donor. The CDR3 coding sequence is TGTGCTAGTGGTTTGACGTCGTGGGGAGCCCCTTACAATGAGCAGTTCTTC. It specifies CASGLTSWGAPYNEQFF.